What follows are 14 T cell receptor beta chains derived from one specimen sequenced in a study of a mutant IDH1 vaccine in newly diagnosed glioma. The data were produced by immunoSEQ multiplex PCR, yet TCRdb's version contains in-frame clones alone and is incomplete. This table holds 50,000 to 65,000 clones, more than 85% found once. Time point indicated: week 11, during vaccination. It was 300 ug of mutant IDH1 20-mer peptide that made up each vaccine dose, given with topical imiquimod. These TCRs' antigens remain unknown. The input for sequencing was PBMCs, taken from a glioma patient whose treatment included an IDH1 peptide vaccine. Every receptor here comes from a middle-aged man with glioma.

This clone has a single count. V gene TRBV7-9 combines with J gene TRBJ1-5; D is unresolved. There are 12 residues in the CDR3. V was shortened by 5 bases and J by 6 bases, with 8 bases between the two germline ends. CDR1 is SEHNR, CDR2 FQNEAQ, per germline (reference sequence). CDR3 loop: CASSPAGQPQHF. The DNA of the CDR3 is TGTGCCAGCAGCCCAGCGGGTCAGCCCCAGCATTTT.

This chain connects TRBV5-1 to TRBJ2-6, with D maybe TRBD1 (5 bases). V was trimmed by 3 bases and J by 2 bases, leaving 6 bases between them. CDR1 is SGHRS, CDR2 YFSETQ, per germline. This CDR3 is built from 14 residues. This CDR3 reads CASSSTAGANVLTF. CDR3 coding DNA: TGCGCCAGCAGCTCGACAGCTGGGGCCAACGTCCTGACTTTC.

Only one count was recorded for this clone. The CDR3 nucleotides read TGTGCCAGCAGTTTAAGACAGGGGGCTGGTCAGCCCCAGCATTTT. It translates to CASSLRQGAGQPQHF. This chain uses TRBV27 with TRBJ1-5, with 10 bases fitting TRBD1. CDR1 and CDR2 (germline): MNHEY, SMNVEV (reference sequence). The CDR3 is 15 amino acids. J was trimmed by 6 bases and V by 2 bases; bases with no gene match: 4.

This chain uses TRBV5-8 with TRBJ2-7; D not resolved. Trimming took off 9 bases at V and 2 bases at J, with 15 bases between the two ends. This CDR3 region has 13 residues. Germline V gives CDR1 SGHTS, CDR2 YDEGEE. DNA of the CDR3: TGTGCCACCCCCTCCCCGGTCCCCTACGAGCAGTACTTC. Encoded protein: CATPSPVPYEQYF.

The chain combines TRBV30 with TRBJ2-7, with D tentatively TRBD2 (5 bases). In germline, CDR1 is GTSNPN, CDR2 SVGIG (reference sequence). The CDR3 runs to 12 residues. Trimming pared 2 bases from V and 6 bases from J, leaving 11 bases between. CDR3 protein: CAWSRGSREQYF. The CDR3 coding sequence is TGTGCCTGGAGTCGGGGTTCCCGCGAGCAGTACTTC.

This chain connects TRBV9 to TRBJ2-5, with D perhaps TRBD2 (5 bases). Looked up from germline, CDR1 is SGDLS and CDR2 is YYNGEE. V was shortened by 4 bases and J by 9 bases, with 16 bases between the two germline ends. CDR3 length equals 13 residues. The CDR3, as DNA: TGTGCCAGCAGCCCCGACGGAGGTTGGGCCCAGTACTTC. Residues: CASSPDGGWAQYF.

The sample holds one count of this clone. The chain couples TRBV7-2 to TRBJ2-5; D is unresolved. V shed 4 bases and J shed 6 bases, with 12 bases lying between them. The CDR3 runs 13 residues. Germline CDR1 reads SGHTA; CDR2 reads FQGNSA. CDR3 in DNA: TGTGCCAGCAGCTCGCGCTCACTCCAGACCCAGTACTTC. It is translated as CASSSRSLQTQYF.

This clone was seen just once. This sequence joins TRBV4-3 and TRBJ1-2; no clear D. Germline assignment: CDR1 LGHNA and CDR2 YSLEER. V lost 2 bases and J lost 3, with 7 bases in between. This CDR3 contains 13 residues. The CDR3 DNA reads TGCGCCAGCAGCCAACAGGAGGACTATGGCTACACCTTC. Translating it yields CASSQQEDYGYTF.

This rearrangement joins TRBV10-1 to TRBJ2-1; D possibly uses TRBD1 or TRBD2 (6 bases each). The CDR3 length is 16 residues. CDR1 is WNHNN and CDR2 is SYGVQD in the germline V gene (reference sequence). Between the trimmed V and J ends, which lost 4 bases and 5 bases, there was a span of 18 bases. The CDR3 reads CASSASSTGANNEQFF. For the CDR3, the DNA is TGCGCCAGCAGTGCCTCGTCCACGGGGGCCAACAATGAGCAGTTCTTC.

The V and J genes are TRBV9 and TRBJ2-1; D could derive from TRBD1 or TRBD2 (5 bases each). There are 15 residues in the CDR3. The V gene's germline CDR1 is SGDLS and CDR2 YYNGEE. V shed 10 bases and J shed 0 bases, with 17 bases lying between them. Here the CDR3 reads CAGTGTASSYNEQFF. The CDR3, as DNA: TGTGCCGGTACCGGGACGGCAAGCTCCTACAATGAGCAGTTCTTC. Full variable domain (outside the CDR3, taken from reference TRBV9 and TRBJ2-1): DSGVTQTPKHLITATGQRVTLRCSPRSGDLSVYWYQQSLDQGLQFLIQYYNGEERAKGNILERFSAQQFPDLHSELNLSSLELGDSALYFCAGTGTASSYNEQFFGPGTRLTVL.

CDR3 loop: CASTGAGGFYEQYF. The CDR3, as DNA: TGTGCCAGCACCGGCGCTGGGGGGTTCTACGAGCAGTACTTC. The chain uses TRBV28 and TRBJ2-7; TRBD2 might be the D (6 bases). Trimming stripped 7 bases from V and 3 bases from J, with 16 bases between. CDR1 MDHEN and CDR2 SYDVKM come from the germline V gene. The CDR3 is 14 residues long.

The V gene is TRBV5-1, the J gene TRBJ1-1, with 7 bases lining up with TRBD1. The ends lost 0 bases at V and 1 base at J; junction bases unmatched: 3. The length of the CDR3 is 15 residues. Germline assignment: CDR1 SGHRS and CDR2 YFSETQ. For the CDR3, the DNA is TGCGCCAGCAGCTTGGCGGGACAGACGAACACTGAAGCTTTCTTT. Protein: CASSLAGQTNTEAFF.

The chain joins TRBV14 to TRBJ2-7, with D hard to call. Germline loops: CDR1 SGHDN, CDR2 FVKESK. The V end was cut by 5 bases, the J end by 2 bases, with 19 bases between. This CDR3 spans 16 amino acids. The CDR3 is CASSVLPTPLTYEQYF. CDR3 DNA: TGTGCCAGCAGCGTTCTCCCGACCCCCCTGACCTACGAGCAGTACTTC.

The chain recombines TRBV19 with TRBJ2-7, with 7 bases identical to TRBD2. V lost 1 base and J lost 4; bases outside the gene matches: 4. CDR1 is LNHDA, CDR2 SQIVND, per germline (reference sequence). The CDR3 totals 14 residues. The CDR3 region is CASSIGGRGYEQYF. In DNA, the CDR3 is TGTGCCAGTAGTATAGGCGGGAGAGGGTACGAGCAGTACTTC.